These 16 T cell receptor beta chains were sequenced from one sample in a study of T cell repertoires in cytomegalovirus infection (dated by TCRdb to about 2019). The antigens these receptors bind are not known. Reads for this sample came from an Illumina HiSeq 1500. TCRdb reran the public reads through fastp at Q25 and MiXCR, keeping productive beta chains. Records with the same CDR3 protein are collapsed into one entry carrying the most frequent genes and DNA. For this sample the table gives approximately 120,000 distinct CDR3 sequences, of which about 31% were detected only once. Clones ranked in the top ten supply roughly 58% of the sample. The sample's treatment or condition, from its label and the paper: in vitro stimulation with specific CMV peptide epitopes to enrich CMV-specific T cells. Specimen: CD8+ T cells from cultured PBMCs, collected from culture after CMV antigen stimulation. These receptors came from a human donor in good health (CMV status not recorded). Some clones in this sample may be carry-over from other donors' samples.

The chain couples TRBV5-6 to TRBJ1-1; possibly TRBD1 for D (6 bases). The CDR3 runs to 12 residues. Germline CDR1 SGHDT, CDR2 YYEEEE. V was pared by 3 bases and J by 8 bases, with 11 bases between. CDR3 DNA sequence: TGTGCCAGCAGCTCTGGACAGCCCGAAGCTTTCTTT. Protein product: CASSSGQPEAFF.

This clonotype was seen once. This chain joins TRBV5-6 and TRBJ2-7; 8 bases are shared with TRBD1. V was pared by 4 bases and J by 6 bases, with 9 bases of the junction left unmatched. The CDR3 consists of 14 residues. Germline V lookup: CDR1 SGHDT, CDR2 YYEEEE. The CDR3 is CASSPDRGYGEQYF. The DNA for the CDR3 is TGTGCCAGCAGCCCCGACAGGGGCTACGGCGAGCAGTACTTC. The variable domain in full, completed from reference TRBV5-6 and TRBJ2-7, reads DAGVTQSPTHLIKTRGQQVTLRCSPKSGHDTVSWYQQALGQGPQFIFQYYEEEERQRGNFPDRFSGHQFPNYSSELNVNALLLGDSALYLCASSPDRGYGEQYFGPGTRLTVT.

This clonotype has just a few counts. The chain combines TRBV10-3 with TRBJ2-1, with 7 bases that match TRBD2. J lost 1 base, V lost 2 bases, and 11 bases had no gene match. Per germline, CDR1 ENHRY and CDR2 SYGVKD. CDR3 length: 18 amino acids. CDR3 DNA sequence: TGTGCCATCAGTGAGCCCGAGGGCGGGGGAACGTCCTACAATGAGCAGTTCTTC. Residues: CAISEPEGGGTSYNEQFF.

The V call is TRBV7-9, the J call TRBJ1-1; possible D gene TRBD1, 5 bases. The CDR3 loop spans 14 amino acids. Germline CDR1 reads SEHNR; CDR2 reads FQNEAQ (reference sequence). V was trimmed by 2 bases and J by 1 base, leaving 8 bases between them. CDR3 nucleotides: TGTGCCAGCAGCTTAATTCAGGGGAACACTGAAGCTTTCTTT. It translates to CASSLIQGNTEAFF.

The V and J genes are TRBV5-1 and TRBJ2-3, with TRBD1 matching over 8 bases. Unmatched junction bases numbered 6, after V lost 4 bases and J lost 5 bases. Germline CDR1 SGHRS, CDR2 YFSETQ. The CDR3 runs 14 residues. The CDR3 DNA reads TGCGCCAGCAGCGAGATTACAGGGGGAGATACGCAGTATTTT. Encoded protein: CASSEITGGDTQYF.

The chain couples TRBV6-1 to TRBJ2-7, with 13 bases lining up with TRBD2. J was trimmed by 6 bases and V by 2 bases; bases with no gene match: 4. CDR1 MNHNS and CDR2 SASEGT come from the germline V gene. The CDR3 length is 15 residues. CDR3 coding DNA: TGTGCCAGCAGTGAAAGGGGACTAGCGGGGCGCGAGCAGTACTTC. Protein product: CASSERGLAGREQYF.

The rearrangement uses TRBV27 and TRBJ1-1, with 7 positions matching TRBD1. Unmatched junction bases numbered 4, after V lost 8 bases and J lost 1 base. The CDR3 consists of 13 residues. The germline CDR1 and CDR2 sequences are MNHEY and SMNVEV (reference sequence). The CDR3 protein is CASGRGPNTEAFF. As DNA, the CDR3 is TGTGCCAGCGGAAGGGGGCCGAACACTGAAGCTTTCTTT.

This rearrangement joins TRBV6-5 to TRBJ2-3; no definite D call. The germline V and J ends were trimmed by 4 bases and 6 bases, with 20 bases remaining between them. The CDR3 runs 16 residues. In germline, CDR1 is MNHEY, CDR2 SVGAGI. The CDR3 spells CASSLRWGRPSDTQYF. The CDR3 nucleotides read TGTGCCAGCAGTTTACGTTGGGGTAGGCCTTCCGATACGCAGTATTTT.

Many counts were recorded for this clonotype. This CDR3 is CASSLADSYEQYF. The CDR3 DNA reads as TGTGCCAGCAGCTTAGCCGACAGCTACGAGCAGTACTTC. The chain carries TRBV7-8 and TRBJ2-7, with D tentatively TRBD1 (5 bases). This CDR3 is 13 amino acids long. Germline CDR1 reads SGHVS; CDR2 reads FQNEAQ. Trimming cost V 0 bases and J 3 bases, with 6 bases left between them.

This clonotype was detected a few times. The gene calls are TRBV6-5 and TRBJ2-5, with TRBD1 matching over 8 bases. The ends lost 4 bases at V and 5 bases at J; junction bases unmatched: 3. The CDR3 covers 13 residues. Per the germline V gene, CDR1 is MNHEY and CDR2 is SVGAGI. CDR3 sequence (DNA): TGTGCCAGCAGTTTCTACAGGGGGGAGACCCAGTACTTC. Amino acids: CASSFYRGETQYF.

This clonotype was picked up many times. The chain uses TRBV5-4 and TRBJ2-1, with 14 bases identical to TRBD2. Germline CDR1 and CDR2: SGHNT and YYREEE (reference sequence). The CDR3 extends over 18 amino acids. The ends lost 4 bases at V and 0 bases at J; junction bases unmatched: 6. CDR3 nucleotides: TGTGCCAGCAGCCCGACTAGCGGGGGGGCCCACTCCTACAATGAGCAGTTCTTC. Its translation: CASSPTSGGAHSYNEQFF.

This chain links TRBV11-1 with TRBJ2-1, with D hard to call. The CDR3 totals 13 residues. V was shortened by 2 bases and J by 4 bases, with 6 bases between the two germline ends. The germline gives CDR1 SGHAT, CDR2 FQDESV (reference sequence). The CDR3 coding sequence is TGTGCCAGCAGCTTACCCGATTACAATGAGCAGTTCTTC. It codes for CASSLPDYNEQFF.

The CDR3 reads CSVETGAEYGYTF. The CDR3 DNA is TGCAGCGTTGAAACAGGGGCAGAGTATGGCTACACCTTC. This chain uses TRBV29-1 with TRBJ1-2; 7 positions agree with TRBD1. Germline CDR1 and CDR2: SQVTM and ANQGSEA. Germline trimming cut 2 bases from V and 5 bases from J; bases unmatched to any gene: 5. The CDR3 extends over 13 amino acids.

This chain uses TRBV2 with TRBJ1-6; the D is unclear. The CDR3 spans 16 residues. In germline, CDR1 is SNHLY, CDR2 FYNNEI. The germline V and J ends were trimmed by 5 bases and 0 bases, with 11 bases remaining between them. The DNA of the CDR3 is TGTGCCAGCAGTTTCACAGCCAGCTCCTATAATTCACCCCTCCACTTT. It encodes CASSFTASSYNSPLHF.

This clonotype has just a few counts. The rearrangement links TRBV7-9 to TRBJ2-2; 8 bases are shared with TRBD1. V lost 5 bases and J lost 4; bases outside the gene matches: 9. Germline CDR1 is SEHNR and CDR2 is FQNEAQ (reference sequence). This CDR3 spans 16 amino acids. For the CDR3, the DNA is TGTGCCAGCAGCAATCGGGACAGGTATATCACCGGGGAGCTGTTTTTT. This encodes CASSNRDRYITGELFF.

The chain couples TRBV27 to TRBJ1-5, with D perhaps TRBD1 (6 bases). Trimming removed 2 bases from V and 5 bases from J, with 13 bases in between. In germline, CDR1 is MNHEY, CDR2 SMNVEV (reference sequence). The CDR3 covers 15 residues. The CDR3 DNA follows: TGTGCCAGCAGTTTAGGAAGAGGGGGGGATCAGCCCCAGCATTTT. Protein sequence: CASSLGRGGDQPQHF.